The rows below give T cell receptor beta chains drawn from one sample of a study of beta chain features in type 1 diabetes. Sequenced by immunoSEQ multiplex PCR; TCRdb stores in-frame clones only, minus some. The sample consists of over 600,000 clones, around 11% of them appearing once. Sequences were obtained from naive CD4+ T cells from blood. These receptors all come from a man aged 25 to 40 with type 1 diabetes. CDR3s include the opening cysteine and the closing phenylalanine or tryptophan. D genes are given only for firm matches. Where a row states a size, it is once, few, many or the class of an expanded clone; other rows omit it.

few | TRBJ1-4 | NA | TRBV30 | CAWNQGTTNEKLFF | TGTGCCTGGAATCAGGGTACAACTAATGAAAAACTGTTTTTT
NA | TRBJ1-5 | TRBD1 | TRBV30 | CAWSVARDRVYNMGNQPQHF | TGTGCCTGGAGTGTAGCTAGGGACAGGGTTTATAATATGGGCAATCAGCCCCAGCATTTT
NA | TRBJ2-7 | NA | TRBV6-1 | CATTEETYEQYF | TGTGCCACCACGGAGGAAACCTACGAGCAGTACTTC
NA | TRBJ1-3 | NA | TRBV21-1 | CASSKPCSGNTIYF | TGTGCCAGCAGCAAGCCCTGCTCTGGAAACACCATATATTTT
few | TRBJ2-5 | TRBD2 | TRBV30 | CAWSVLSGAETQYF | TGTGCCTGGAGTGTACTAAGCGGGGCGGAGACCCAGTACTTC
few | TRBJ2-1 | TRBD2 | TRBV7-2 | CASSLGHRGGYNEQFF | TGTGCCAGCAGCTTAGGGCACCGGGGGGGTTACAATGAGCAGTTCTTC
NA | TRBJ2-3 | NA | TRBV5-1 | CASSLNQWDTQYF | TGCGCCAGCAGCTTGAATCAGTGGGATACGCAGTATTTT
NA | TRBJ1-5 | TRBD1 | TRBV5-4 | CASSLGGGGQPQHF | TGTGCCAGCAGCTTGGGAGGGGGCGGACAGCCCCAGCATTTT
few | TRBJ2-1 | NA | TRBV6-6 | CASSTVENEQFF | TGTGCCAGCAGCACCGTTGAGAATGAGCAGTTCTTC
NA | TRBJ1-2 | NA | TRBV5-1 | CASSIGPGAPHGYTF | TGCGCCAGCAGCATTGGACCAGGGGCTCCTCATGGCTACACCTTC
few | TRBJ2-7 | NA | TRBV9 | CASSAQNSYSYEQYF | TGTGCCAGCAGCGCCCAGAACTCTTACTCCTACGAGCAGTACTTC
NA | TRBJ2-4 | NA | TRBV30 | CAWSVGPRSKNIQYF | TGTGCCTGGAGTGTAGGGCCCCGGTCCAAAAACATTCAGTACTTC
few | TRBJ1-2 | TRBD1 | TRBV7-2 | CASSSQGQGAGGYTF | TGTGCCAGCAGCTCCCAGGGACAGGGGGCAGGTGGCTACACCTTC
few | TRBJ1-6 | NA | TRBV11-2 | CASSLGRGGSPLHF | TGTGCCAGCAGCCTAGGACGTGGAGGTTCTCCCCTCCACTTT
few | TRBJ1-2 | NA | TRBV21-1 | CNMGVYYGYTF | TGTAATATGGGCGTATACTATGGCTACACCTTC
NA | TRBJ2-3 | TRBD2 | TRBV7-3 | CASSYTSGGSTDTQYF | TGTGCCAGCAGCTATACTAGCGGGGGGAGCACAGATACGCAGTATTTT
NA | TRBJ2-7 | NA | TRBV29-1 | CSVEGAASSYEQYF | TGCAGCGTTGAAGGCGCCGCGAGCTCCTACGAGCAGTACTTC
NA | TRBJ1-5 | TRBD1 | TRBV18 | CASSPSRQGRAQDSNQPQHF | TGTGCCAGCTCCCCTAGCAGACAGGGGCGCGCTCAGGATAGCAATCAGCCCCAGCATTTT
NA | TRBJ2-1 | NA | TRBV9 | CASTLRGSRLYNEQFF | TGTGCCAGCACCCTTAGGGGCTCGCGGCTTTACAATGAGCAGTTCTTC
few | TRBJ2-1 | NA | TRBV27 | CASSSFSISYNEQFF | TGTGCCAGCAGTTCGTTTAGTATCTCCTACAATGAGCAGTTCTTC
few | TRBJ2-1 | NA | TRBV5-1 | CASSLLSGTSYNEQFF | TGCGCCAGCAGCTTGTTATCCGGGACAAGTTACAATGAGCAGTTCTTC
NA | TRBJ2-1 | NA | TRBV6-1 | CASSEVVNEQFF | TGTGCCAGCAGTGAAGTGGTCAATGAGCAGTTCTTC
NA | TRBJ2-7 | TRBD1 | TRBV6-5 | CASSYGDRGTYEQYF | TGTGCCAGCAGTTACGGGGACAGGGGGACCTACGAGCAGTACTTC
NA | TRBJ2-4 | TRBD2 | TRBV2 | CALAGVAKNIQYF | TGTGCCCTCGCGGGGGTTGCCAAAAACATTCAGTACTTC
few | TRBJ1-6 | TRBD1 | TRBV9 | CASSVAGTGRNSPLHF | TGTGCCAGCAGCGTCGCTGGGACAGGGCGTAATTCACCCCTCCACTTT
few | TRBJ2-6 | TRBD1 | TRBV4-2 | CASGGQGGSGANVLTF | TGTGCCAGCGGGGGACAGGGAGGCTCTGGGGCCAACGTCCTGACTTTC
NA | TRBJ1-4 | NA | TRBV4-2 | CASSQDHGAANEKLFF | TGTGCCAGCAGCCAAGATCACGGGGCTGCTAATGAAAAACTGTTTTTT
NA | TRBJ1-2 | TRBD1 | TRBV10-3 | CATSPGQRNYGYTF | TGTGCCACTTCTCCGGGACAGCGAAACTATGGCTACACCTTC
NA | TRBJ2-6 | NA | TRBV7-9 | CASSFLFRSGANVLTF | TGTGCCAGCAGCTTTCTTTTCAGATCCGGGGCCAACGTCCTGACTTTC
few | TRBJ2-5 | TRBD1 | TRBV7-2 | CASSPQGVGVETQYF | TGTGCCAGCAGCCCCCAGGGGGTAGGGGTAGAGACCCAGTACTTC
few | TRBJ2-2 | NA | TRBV5-4 | CASSLLVARDTGELFF | TGTGCCAGCAGCTTACTGGTAGCTAGGGACACCGGGGAGCTGTTTTTT
NA | TRBJ2-3 | NA | TRBV9 | CASSVGVEFTDTQYF | TGTGCCAGCAGCGTAGGGGTGGAATTCACAGATACGCAGTATTTT
NA | TRBJ1-1 | TRBD1 | TRBV29-1 | CSTRTGVNTEAFF | TGCAGCACACGAACAGGGGTGAACACTGAAGCTTTCTTT
NA | TRBJ1-6 | NA | TRBV13 | CASSLAGSPLHF | TGTGCCAGCAGCTTAGCAGGATCACCCCTCCACTTT
few | TRBJ2-3 | NA | TRBV18 | CASSPPGSTDTQYF | TGTGCCAGCTCACCACCGGGTAGCACAGATACGCAGTATTTT
few | TRBJ1-2 | NA | TRBV29-1 | CSGSQGQDYGYTF | TGCAGCGGTAGTCAGGGGCAGGACTATGGCTACACCTTC